Listed here are 15 T cell receptor beta chains from one sample, sequenced in a study of blood T cells in healthy people across ages. Alongside a J-beta primer mix, a sample-barcoded 5' primer served in a second PCR lasting about 7 to 11 cycles. TCRdb reprocessed the 5' RACE reads via MiXCR and lists one record per CDR3 protein. Of about 800,000 distinct CDR3 sequences listed, 55% to 70% are singletons. Source material: blood. These receptor sequences come from a young man in good health.

The count of this clonotype is one. The chain links TRBV25-1 to TRBJ2-2, with D perhaps TRBD1 (5 bases). Germline V lookup: CDR1 MGHDK, CDR2 SYGVNS. The ends were cut back, 6 bases at V and 5 bases at J, with 16 bases in the middle. The CDR3 length is 15 residues. CDR3 nucleotides: TGTGCCAGCAGACCTAACAACCCAGGGACCGGGGAGCTGTTTTTT. Protein sequence: CASRPNNPGTGELFF.

The chain recombines TRBV20-1 with TRBJ2-7; D is unclear. CDR1 is DFQATT, CDR2 SNEGSKA, per germline (reference sequence). The CDR3 extends over 12 amino acids. Trimming left V 6 bases short and J 3 bases short, with 12 bases between. This chain's CDR3 is CSASSLGYEQYF. Written as DNA, the CDR3 is TGCAGTGCAAGCTCTCTAGGCTACGAGCAGTACTTC.

The chain has TRBV2 and TRBJ2-1, with 7 bases aligning to TRBD2. Germline CDR1 SNHLY, CDR2 FYNNEI. The CDR3 extends over 15 amino acids. V lost 5 bases to trimming and J lost 9 bases; unmatched junction nucleotides: 13. CDR3 nucleotide sequence: TGTGCCAGCAGTCCCGGGACTACCTCCACCGGTGAGCAGTTCTTC. Translation gives CASSPGTTSTGEQFF.

This clonotype appeared once. V is TRBV6-1 and J is TRBJ2-5; maybe TRBD2 (6 bases). This CDR3 is built from 15 residues. The germline gives CDR1 MNHNS, CDR2 SASEGT. V was trimmed by 2 bases and J by 7 bases, leaving 17 bases between them. The CDR3 region has the DNA TGTGCCAGCAGTGAAAGACAAGGGGCCGGGGGGACCCAGTACTTC. Amino acids: CASSERQGAGGTQYF.

The chain employs TRBV27 and TRBJ2-1, with D perhaps TRBD1 or TRBD2 (5 bases each). Trimming stripped 4 bases from V and 7 bases from J, with 17 bases between. CDR1 is MNHEY, CDR2 SMNVEV, per germline (reference sequence). There are 15 residues in the CDR3. CDR3 residues: CASSSTYGTGNEQFF. The CDR3 DNA follows: TGTGCCAGCAGTTCAACGTATGGGACGGGGAATGAGCAGTTCTTC.

In its sample, this clonotype was seen a few times. The chain couples TRBV2 to TRBJ2-5, with TRBD1 as a possible D gene (6 bases). Germline CDR1 SNHLY, CDR2 FYNNEI. Trimming shortened V by 8 bases and J by 5 bases, and 21 bases separated the two germline ends. The CDR3 loop spans 15 amino acids. The CDR3 sequence is CASLHDRQELETQYF. As DNA, the CDR3 is TGTGCCAGCCTACACGATCGACAGGAATTGGAGACCCAGTACTTC.

This chain uses TRBV13 with TRBJ2-1; TRBD1 might be the D (5 bases). The V and J ends lost 3 bases and 10 bases respectively, with 10 bases between them. Germline V gene lookup returns CDR1 PRHDT and CDR2 FYEKMQ (reference sequence). CDR3 size: 12 residues. The CDR3 reads CASSFSRGEQFF. CDR3 DNA sequence: TGTGCCAGCAGCTTTTCTAGGGGCGAGCAGTTCTTC.

The chain uses TRBV11-2 and TRBJ2-3, with 9 bases aligning to TRBD1. The CDR3 length is 15 residues. Germline trimming cut 3 bases from V and 7 bases from J; bases unmatched to any gene: 8. CDR1 is SGHAT, CDR2 FQNNGV, per germline. The CDR3 here is CASSFGTGSVNTQYF. CDR3 DNA: TGTGCCAGCAGCTTCGGGACAGGGAGTGTAAATACGCAGTATTTT.

The V and J genes are TRBV29-1 and TRBJ2-7, with 9 positions matching TRBD1. Germline values: CDR1 SQVTM, CDR2 ANQGSEA. CDR3 length: 14 residues. The V segment lost 1 base and the J segment 3 bases; nucleotides outside the gene matches: 4. The CDR3 DNA is TGCAGCGTTGAAGTGACAGGGGGTTTCTACGAGCAGTACTTC. This translates into CSVEVTGGFYEQYF.

This clonotype has just a few counts. CDR3 sequence: CASSEDLGRETQYF. The CDR3 DNA reads as TGTGCCAGCAGTGAAGATTTGGGGCGAGAGACCCAGTACTTC. This chain joins TRBV2 and TRBJ2-5, with D tentatively TRBD1 (5 bases). Trimming cost V 1 base and J 4 bases, with 10 bases left between them. The CDR3 consists of 14 residues. Germline V CDR1 and CDR2: SNHLY, FYNNEI.

The chain carries TRBV12-3 or TRBV12-4 and TRBJ2-5; no definite D call. The J call may not be correct, given that the DNA end is closer to TRBJ2-7. CDR3 length: 17 residues. This CDR3 is CASRPGPLGSPTYEQYF. The CDR3 coding sequence is TGTGCCAGCAGACCGGGCCCACTTGGTAGCCCCACCTACGAGCAGTACTTC.

The gene calls are TRBV7-2 and TRBJ1-2; D remains ambiguous. Trimming pared 5 bases from V and 0 bases from J, leaving 10 bases between. CDR1 and CDR2 (germline): SGHTA, FQGNSA. There are 14 residues in the CDR3. The CDR3 reads CASSQAAANYGYTF. The CDR3 region has the DNA TGTGCCAGCAGCCAGGCGGCGGCTAACTATGGCTACACCTTC. The variable domain in full, with the rest retrieved from reference TRBV7-2 and TRBJ1-2, is GAGVSQSPSNKVTEKGKDVELRCDPISGHTALYWYRQSLGQGLEFLIYFQGNSAPDKSGLPSDRFSAERTGGSVSTLTIQRTQQEDSAVYLCASSQAAANYGYTFGSGTRLTVV.

The V call is TRBV5-6, the J call TRBJ2-1, with D possibly TRBD2 on 5 matching bases. This CDR3 is 12 amino acids long. Germline CDR1 and CDR2: SGHDT and YYEEEE. The V end lost 1 base, the J end lost 15 bases, and 14 bases lay between the germline ends. CDR3 nucleotide sequence: TGTGCCAGCAGCTTGCGGGCGGCGGCGGGGTTCTTC. Translating gives CASSLRAAAGFF.

The chain combines TRBV6-6 with TRBJ2-4; D may correspond to TRBD1 or TRBD2 (5 bases each). Germline V gene sequence: CDR1 MNHNY, CDR2 SVGAGI (reference sequence). The CDR3 contains 13 residues. CDR3 sequence (DNA): TGTGCTATAAGCGGAGCCCACTTGGGGGAGCAGTACTTC. It specifies CAISGAHLGEQYF.

The chain couples TRBV29-1 to TRBJ1-2; TRBD1 aligns across 8 bases. CDR3 length equals 15 residues. Unmatched junction bases numbered 6, after V lost 0 bases and J lost 3 bases. CDR1 is SQVTM and CDR2 is ANQGSEA in the germline V gene. The CDR3 sequence: CSVEDLQGADYGYTF. The CDR3 coding sequence is TGCAGCGTTGAAGATCTCCAGGGGGCGGACTATGGCTACACCTTC.